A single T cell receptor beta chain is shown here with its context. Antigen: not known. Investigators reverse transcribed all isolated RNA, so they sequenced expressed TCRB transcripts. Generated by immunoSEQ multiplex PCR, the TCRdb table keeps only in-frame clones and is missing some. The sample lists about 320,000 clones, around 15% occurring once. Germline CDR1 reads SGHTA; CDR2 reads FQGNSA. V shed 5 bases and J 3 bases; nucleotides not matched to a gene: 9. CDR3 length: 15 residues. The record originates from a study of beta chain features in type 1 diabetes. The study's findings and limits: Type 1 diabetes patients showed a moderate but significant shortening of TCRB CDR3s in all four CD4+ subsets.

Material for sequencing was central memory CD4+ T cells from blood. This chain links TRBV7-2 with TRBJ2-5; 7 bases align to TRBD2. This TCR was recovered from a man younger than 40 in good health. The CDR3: CASSRLLAAKETQYF. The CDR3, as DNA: TGTGCCAGCAGCCGCCTCCTAGCGGCCAAAGAGACCCAGTACTTC.